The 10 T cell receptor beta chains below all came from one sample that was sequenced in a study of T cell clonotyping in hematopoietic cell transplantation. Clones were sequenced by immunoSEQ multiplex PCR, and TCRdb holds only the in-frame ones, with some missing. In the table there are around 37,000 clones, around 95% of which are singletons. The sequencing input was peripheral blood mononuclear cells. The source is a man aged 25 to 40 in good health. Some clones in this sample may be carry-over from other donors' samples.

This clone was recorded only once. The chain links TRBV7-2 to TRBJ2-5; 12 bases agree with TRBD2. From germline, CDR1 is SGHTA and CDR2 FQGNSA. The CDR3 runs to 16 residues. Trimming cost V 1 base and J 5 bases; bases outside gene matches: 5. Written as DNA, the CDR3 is TGTGCCAGCAGCTTAGGACTAGCGGGAGAGAGGGAGACCCAGTACTTC. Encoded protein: CASSLGLAGERETQYF.

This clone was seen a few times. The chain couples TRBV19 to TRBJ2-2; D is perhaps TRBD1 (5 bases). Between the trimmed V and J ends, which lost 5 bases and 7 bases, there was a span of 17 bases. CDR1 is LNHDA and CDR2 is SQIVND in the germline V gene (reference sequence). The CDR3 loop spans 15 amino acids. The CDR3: CASSRILRGGGELFF. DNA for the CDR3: TGTGCCAGTAGTCGGATATTAAGGGGTGGCGGGGAGCTGTTTTTT. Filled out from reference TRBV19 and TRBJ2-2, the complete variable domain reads DGGITQSPKYLFRKEGQNVTLSCEQNLNHDAMYWYRQDPGQGLRLIYYSQIVNDFQKGDIAEGYSVSREKKESFPLTVTSAQKNPTAFYLCASSRILRGGGELFFGEGSRLTVL.

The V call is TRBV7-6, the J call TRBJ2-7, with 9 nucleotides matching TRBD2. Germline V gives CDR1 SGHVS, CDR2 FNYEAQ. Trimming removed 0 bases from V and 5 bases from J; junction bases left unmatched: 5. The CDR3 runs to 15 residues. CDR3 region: CASSLAVSGRDEQYF. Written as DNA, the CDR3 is TGTGCCAGCAGCTTAGCCGTTAGCGGGAGAGACGAGCAGTACTTC.

CDR3 residues: CASSSAGAQETQYF. The CDR3 bases are TGTGCCAGCAGCTCAGCGGGTGCACAAGAGACCCAGTACTTC. The V and J genes are TRBV5-4 and TRBJ2-5; a possible D gene is TRBD2 (6 bases). CDR3 length: 14 amino acids. Germline V lookup: CDR1 SGHNT, CDR2 YYREEE (reference sequence). Trimming removed 3 bases at V and 2 bases at J, with 11 bases between.

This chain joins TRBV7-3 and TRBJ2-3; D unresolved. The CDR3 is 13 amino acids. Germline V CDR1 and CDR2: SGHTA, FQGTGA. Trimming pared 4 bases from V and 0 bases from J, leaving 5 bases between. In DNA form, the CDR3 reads TGTGCCAGCAGCTCCTTAAGCACAGATACGCAGTATTTT. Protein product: CASSSLSTDTQYF.

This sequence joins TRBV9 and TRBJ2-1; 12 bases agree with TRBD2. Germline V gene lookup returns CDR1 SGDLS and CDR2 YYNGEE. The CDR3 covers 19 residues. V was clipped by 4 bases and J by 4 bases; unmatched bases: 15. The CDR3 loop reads CASSFPRDPSGRAYNEQFF. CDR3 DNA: TGTGCCAGCAGCTTCCCCCGCGACCCTAGCGGGAGGGCATACAATGAGCAGTTCTTC. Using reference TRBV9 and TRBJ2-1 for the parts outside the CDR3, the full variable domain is DSGVTQTPKHLITATGQRVTLRCSPRSGDLSVYWYQQSLDQGLQFLIQYYNGEERAKGNILERFSAQQFPDLHSELNLSSLELGDSALYFCASSFPRDPSGRAYNEQFFGPGTRLTVL.

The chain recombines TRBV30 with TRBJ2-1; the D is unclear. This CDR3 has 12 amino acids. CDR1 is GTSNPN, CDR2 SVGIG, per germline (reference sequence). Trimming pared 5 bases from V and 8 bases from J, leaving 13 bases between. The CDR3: CAWGLPPHEQFF. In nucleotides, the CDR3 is TGTGCCTGGGGCCTTCCCCCCCATGAGCAGTTCTTC. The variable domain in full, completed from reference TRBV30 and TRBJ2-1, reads SQTIHQWPATLVQPVGSPLSLECTVEGTSNPNLYWYRQAAGRGLQLLFYSVGIGQISSEVPQNLSASRPQDRQFILSSKKLLLSDSGFYLCAWGLPPHEQFFGPGTRLTVL.

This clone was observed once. The CDR3 DNA reads as TGTGCCAGCAGCCTGGCTTACGAGCAGTACTTC. Its protein is CASSLAYEQYF. V and J are TRBV14 and TRBJ2-7; D ambiguous. Trimming pared 4 bases from V and 4 bases from J, leaving 5 bases between. Germline CDR1 and CDR2: SGHDN and FVKESK. The CDR3 runs to 11 residues.

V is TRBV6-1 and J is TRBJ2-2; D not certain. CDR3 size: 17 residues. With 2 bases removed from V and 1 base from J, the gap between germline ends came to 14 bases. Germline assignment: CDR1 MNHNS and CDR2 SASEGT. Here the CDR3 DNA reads TGTGCCAGCAGTGAACTGTTTATGAAGCGGAACACCGGGGAGCTGTTTTTT. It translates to CASSELFMKRNTGELFF.

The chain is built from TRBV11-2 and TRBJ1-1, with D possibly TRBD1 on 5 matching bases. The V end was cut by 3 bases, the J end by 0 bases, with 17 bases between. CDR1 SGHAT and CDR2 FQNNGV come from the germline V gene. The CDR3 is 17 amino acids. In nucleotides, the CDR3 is TGTGCCAGCAGCTTCAGGCAGGGAGCCCTCATGAACACTGAAGCTTTCTTT. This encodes CASSFRQGALMNTEAFF.